This T cell receptor (beta chain) comes out of a study of shared T cell receptors in the human thymus. This CDR3 comprises 16 residues. V shed 5 bases and J 4 bases; nucleotides not matched to a gene: 11. In germline, CDR1 is SGHVS, CDR2 FNYEAQ. Clones were read by immunoSEQ multiplex PCR, and TCRdb kept only the in-frame ones, dropping some. This table has 500,000 to 750,000 clones, roughly 90% appearing once. The sample also formed part of further work on human thymus T cells. According to that study: Blood and thymic repertoires both appeared biased in V and J gene usage.

Sequencing used thymocytes. This rearrangement joins TRBV7-6 to TRBJ2-7; 10 bases agree with TRBD2. The source of this sequence is a boy under two years old with a congenital heart defect. The CDR3 DNA follows: TGTGCCAGCAGCCCCTCGGGGCTAGCGGGAGCTTACGAGCAGTACTTC. Its translation: CASSPSGLAGAYEQYF.